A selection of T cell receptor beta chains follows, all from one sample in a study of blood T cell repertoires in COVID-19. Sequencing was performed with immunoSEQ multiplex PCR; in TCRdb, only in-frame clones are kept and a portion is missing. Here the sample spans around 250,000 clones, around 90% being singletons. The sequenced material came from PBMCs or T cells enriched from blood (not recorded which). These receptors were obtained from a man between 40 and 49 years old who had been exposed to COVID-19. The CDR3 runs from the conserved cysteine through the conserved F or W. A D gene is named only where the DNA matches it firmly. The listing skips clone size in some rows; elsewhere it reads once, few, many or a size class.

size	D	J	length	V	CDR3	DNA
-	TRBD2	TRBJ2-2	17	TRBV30	CAWSRSFGGENTGELFF	TGTGCCTGGAGTCGGTCGTTCGGGGGGGAGAACACCGGGGAGCTGTTTTTT
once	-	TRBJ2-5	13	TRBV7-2	CASSLGEVETQYF	TGTGCCAGCAGCTTAGGAGAAGTGGAGACCCAGTACTTC
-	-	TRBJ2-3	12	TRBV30	CAWEIASYTQYF	TGTGCCTGGGAGATTGCAAGCTATACGCAGTATTTT
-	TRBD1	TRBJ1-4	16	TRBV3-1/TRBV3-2	CASSHPRTGEHEKLFF	TGTGCCAGCAGCCACCCCCGGACAGGGGAACATGAAAAACTGTTTTTT
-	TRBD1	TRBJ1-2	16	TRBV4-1	CASSQDYGTGGPGYTF	TGCGCCAGCAGCCAAGATTATGGGACAGGGGGCCCTGGCTACACCTTC
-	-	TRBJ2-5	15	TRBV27	CASSFGFREQETQYF	TGTGCCAGCAGTTTCGGATTCAGGGAACAAGAGACCCAGTACTTC
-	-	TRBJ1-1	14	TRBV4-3	CASSQAQVNTEAFF	TGCGCCAGCAGCCAAGCCCAGGTGAACACTGAAGCTTTCTTT
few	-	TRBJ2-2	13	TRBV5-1	CATQSGTTGELFF	TGCGCCACCCAGAGCGGTACCACCGGGGAGCTGTTTTTT
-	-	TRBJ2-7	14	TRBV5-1	CASSLGDGDTRQYF	TGCGCCAGCAGCTTGGGGGACGGGGACACGAGACAGTACTTC
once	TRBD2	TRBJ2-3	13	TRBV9	CASGLRGVDTQYF	TGTGCCAGCGGGTTGCGGGGGGTGGATACGCAGTATTTT
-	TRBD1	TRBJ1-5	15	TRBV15	CATSRQGARDQPQHF	TGTGCCACCAGCAGACAGGGGGCGAGGGATCAGCCCCAGCATTTT
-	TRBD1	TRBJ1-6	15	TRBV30	CAWSDGQGAISPLHF	TGTGCCTGGAGTGATGGACAGGGGGCGATTTCACCCCTCCACTTT
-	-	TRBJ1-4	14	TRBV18	CASSPQGANEKLFF	TGTGCCAGCTCACCACAGGGAGCTAATGAAAAACTGTTTTTT
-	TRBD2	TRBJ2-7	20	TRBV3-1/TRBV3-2	CASSQDSCQILAGGYYEQYF	TGTGCCAGCAGCCAAGATAGTTGTCAGATACTAGCGGGGGGGTACTACGAGCAGTACTTC
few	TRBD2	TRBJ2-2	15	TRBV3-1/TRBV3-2	CASRRTSGNTGELFF	TGTGCCAGCAGGCGGACTAGCGGGAACACCGGGGAGCTGTTTTTT
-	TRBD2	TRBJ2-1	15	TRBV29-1	CSSRGGRGTYNEQFF	TGCAGCTCCAGAGGAGGGAGGGGTACCTACAATGAGCAGTTCTTC
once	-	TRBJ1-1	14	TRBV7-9	CASSLDVVSTEAFF	TGTGCCAGCAGCTTAGATGTGGTGAGCACTGAAGCTTTCTTT
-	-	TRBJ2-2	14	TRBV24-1	CATSEGTITGELFF	TGTGCCACCAGTGAGGGGACAATCACCGGGGAGCTGTTTTTT
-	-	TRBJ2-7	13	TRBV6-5	CASSRLTAYEQYF	TGTGCCAGCAGCCGACTAACAGCCTACGAGCAGTACTTC
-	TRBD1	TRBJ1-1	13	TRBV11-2	CASSSHRGEKAFF	TGTGCCAGCAGCTCCCACAGGGGCGAGAAAGCTTTCTTT
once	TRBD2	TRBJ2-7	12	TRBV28	CASCRAGAPHNF	TGTGCCAGTTGTCGAGCGGGAGCCCCCCATAACTTC
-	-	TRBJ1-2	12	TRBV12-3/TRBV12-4	CASSRDIYGYTF	TGTGCCAGCAGCCGGGACATCTATGGCTACACCTTC
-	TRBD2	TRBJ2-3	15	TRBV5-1	CASSQTSGSTDTQYF	TGCGCCAGCAGCCAAACTAGCGGCTCCACAGATACGCAGTATTTT
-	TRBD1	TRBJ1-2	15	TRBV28	CASRTGQGAIGGYTF	TGTGCCAGCAGGACAGGACAGGGGGCGATCGGGGGCTACACCTTC
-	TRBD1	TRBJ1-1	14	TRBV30	CAWSQGVRGTEAFF	TGTGCCTGGAGTCAGGGGGTAAGGGGCACTGAAGCTTTCTTT
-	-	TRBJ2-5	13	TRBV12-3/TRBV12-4	CASSLALEETQYF	TGTGCCAGCAGTTTAGCACTAGAAGAGACCCAGTACTTC
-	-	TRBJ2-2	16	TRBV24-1	CATSEGQGRDTGELFF	TGTGCCACCAGTGAGGGCCAGGGTCGGGACACCGGGGAGCTGTTTTTT
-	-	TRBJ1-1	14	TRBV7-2	CASSPRSGITEAFF	TGTGCCAGCAGCCCTCGGTCAGGGATCACTGAAGCTTTCTTT
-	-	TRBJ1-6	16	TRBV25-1	CASSGYESSYNSPLHF	TGTGCCAGCAGTGGCTACGAGAGCTCCTATAATTCACCCCTCCACTTT
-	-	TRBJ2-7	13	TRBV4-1	CASSQVIEGEQYF	TGCGCCAGCAGCCAAGTAATCGAGGGCGAGCAGTACTTC
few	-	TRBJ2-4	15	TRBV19	CASSIDYATTDIQYF	TGTGCCAGTAGTATAGATTACGCGACAACGGACATTCAGTACTTC
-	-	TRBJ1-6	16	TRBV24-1	CATSDSRRGNNSPLHF	TGTGCCACCAGTGATAGCCGAAGGGGCAATAATTCACCCCTCCACTTT
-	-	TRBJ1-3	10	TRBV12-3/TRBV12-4	CASSFSGSNF	TGTGCCAGCAGTTTTTCAGGGTCGAATTTT
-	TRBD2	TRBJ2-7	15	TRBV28	CASSLSTAREGEQYF	TGTGCCAGCAGTTTATCGACGGCACGGGAGGGGGAGCAGTACTTC
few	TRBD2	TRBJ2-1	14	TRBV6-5	CASTGGTNYNEQFF	TGTGCCAGCACCGGCGGGACTAATTACAATGAGCAGTTCTTC
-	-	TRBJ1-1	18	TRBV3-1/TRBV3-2	CASSQDFGRGVMNTEAFF	TGTGCCAGCAGCCAAGATTTCGGCAGGGGAGTGATGAACACTGAAGCTTTCTTT
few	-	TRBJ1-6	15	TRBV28	CASSLDSRFDSPLHF	TGTGCCAGCAGTTTAGACAGTCGATTTGATTCACCCCTCCACTTT
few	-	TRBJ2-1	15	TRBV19	CASSIGPSVTLKQFF	TGTGCCAGTAGTATAGGTCCCAGCGTAACCCTTAAGCAGTTCTTC
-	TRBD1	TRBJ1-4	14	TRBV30	CAWRGDSYNEKLFF	TGTGCCTGGAGAGGGGACAGCTATAATGAAAAACTGTTTTTT
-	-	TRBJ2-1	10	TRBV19	CASLVNEQFF	TGTGCCAGTCTCGTCAATGAGCAGTTCTTC
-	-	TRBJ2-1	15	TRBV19	CASSIHRASANEQFF	TGTGCCAGTAGTATTCACCGGGCTAGCGCGAATGAGCAGTTCTTC
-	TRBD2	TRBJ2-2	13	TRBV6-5	CASGLANTGELFF	TGTGCCAGCGGACTAGCGAACACCGGGGAGCTGTTTTTT
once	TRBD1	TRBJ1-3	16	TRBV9	CASSPRQGAEGNTIYF	TGTGCCAGCAGCCCACGACAGGGAGCTGAGGGAAACACCATATATTTT
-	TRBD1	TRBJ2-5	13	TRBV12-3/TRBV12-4	CASRRTGGETQYF	TGTGCCAGCAGGAGGACAGGGGGGGAGACCCAGTACTTC
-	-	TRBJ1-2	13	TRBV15	CATYRWQGYGYTF	TGTGCCACCTATCGTTGGCAGGGCTATGGCTACACCTTC
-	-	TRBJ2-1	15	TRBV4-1	CASSQIAIQNNEQFF	TGCGCCAGCAGCCAAATCGCTATTCAAAACAATGAGCAGTTCTTC
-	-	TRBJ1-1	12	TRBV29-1	CSVPRGGTEAFF	TGCAGCGTCCCCCGGGGGGGCACTGAAGCTTTCTTT
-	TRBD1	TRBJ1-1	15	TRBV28	CASSRQGRGNTEAFF	TGTGCCAGCAGTCGACAGGGCAGGGGGAACACTGAAGCTTTCTTT
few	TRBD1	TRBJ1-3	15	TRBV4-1	CASSRGQGTGNTIYF	TGCGCCAGCAGTAGAGGACAGGGGACTGGAAACACCATATATTTT
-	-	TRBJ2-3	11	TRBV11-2	CASSRLRSPYF	TGTGCCAGCAGCCGACTCCGGTCGCCGTATTTT